The 5 T cell receptor beta chains given below trace back to one sample, sequenced in a study of cytomegalovirus exposure and HLA in healthy donors. The PCR made use of 60 Vbeta and 13 Jbeta primers. Data came from immunoSEQ multiplex PCR; TCRdb stores just in-frame clones and leaves some out. The table shows some 270,000 clones, with about four fifths occurring only once. The sequencing sample was made of PBMCs. Receptors originate from a girl under 10 years old in good health and CMV-seronegative.

This clone was seen a handful of times. The gene calls are TRBV9 and TRBJ2-5, with 9 bases fitting TRBD2. Germline CDR1 and CDR2: SGDLS and YYNGEE. With V trimmed by 1 base and J by 4 bases, 8 bases remained unmatched. The CDR3 loop spans 16 amino acids. The CDR3 region is CASSVLAGRGGETQYF. The CDR3 DNA follows: TGTGCCAGCAGCGTACTAGCGGGAAGGGGTGGAGAGACCCAGTACTTC. Combining the CDR3 with reference TRBV9 and TRBJ2-5 gives the whole variable domain DSGVTQTPKHLITATGQRVTLRCSPRSGDLSVYWYQQSLDQGLQFLIQYYNGEERAKGNILERFSAQQFPDLHSELNLSSLELGDSALYFCASSVLAGRGGETQYFGPGTRLLVL.

The gene calls are TRBV30 and TRBJ1-2, with TRBD1 identical over 8 bases. Germline assignment: CDR1 GTSNPN and CDR2 SVGIG (reference sequence). There are 13 residues in the CDR3. The trim removed 6 bases at V and 7 bases at J, leaving 10 bases unmatched. CDR3 nucleotide sequence: TGTGCCTGCCCGGACAGGGAGGGGACTGGCTACACCTTC. Its protein is CACPDREGTGYTF.

Only one count was recorded for this clone. This chain joins TRBV5-1 and TRBJ2-1, with 14 bases lining up with TRBD2. Germline values: CDR1 SGHRS, CDR2 YFSETQ. The J segment lost 8 bases and the V segment lost 5 bases, leaving 6 bases of the junction unmatched. This CDR3 has 15 amino acids. Here the CDR3 reads CASRQTSGRGDEQFF. The CDR3 DNA sequence: TGCGCCAGCAGGCAGACTAGCGGGAGGGGGGATGAGCAGTTCTTC.

The chain is built from TRBV28 and TRBJ1-1; perhaps TRBD1 as D (6 bases). CDR3 length equals 15 residues. With 1 base removed from V and 0 bases from J, the gap between germline ends came to 9 bases. CDR1 is MDHEN, CDR2 SYDVKM, per germline. This CDR3 is CASSLSGQLNTEAFF. CDR3 bases: TGTGCCAGCAGTTTATCCGGACAGTTGAACACTGAAGCTTTCTTT.

The V and J genes are TRBV5-1 and TRBJ1-2, with a possible D match to TRBD1 (6 bases). CDR3 length: 12 amino acids. The V gene's germline CDR1 is SGHRS and CDR2 YFSETQ. Between the trimmed V and J ends, which lost 2 bases and 7 bases, there was a span of 9 bases. CDR3 in amino acids: CASSLQGRGYTF. The CDR3 bases are TGCGCCAGCAGCTTACAGGGCCGTGGCTACACCTTC.